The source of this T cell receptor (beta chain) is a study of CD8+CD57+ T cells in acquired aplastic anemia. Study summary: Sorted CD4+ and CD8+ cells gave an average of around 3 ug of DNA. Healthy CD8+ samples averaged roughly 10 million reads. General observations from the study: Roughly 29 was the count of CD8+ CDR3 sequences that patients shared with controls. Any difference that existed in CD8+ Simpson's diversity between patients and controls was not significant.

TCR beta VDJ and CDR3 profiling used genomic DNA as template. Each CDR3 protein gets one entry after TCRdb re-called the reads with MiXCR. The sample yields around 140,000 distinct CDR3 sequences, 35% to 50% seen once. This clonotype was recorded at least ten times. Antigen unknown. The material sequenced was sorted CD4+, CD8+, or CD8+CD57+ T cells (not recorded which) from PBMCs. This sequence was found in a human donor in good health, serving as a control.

DNA for the CDR3: TGTGCCAGCAGCGCCAGCGGGGGGGCCGCAGATACGCAGTATTTT. Protein product: CASSASGGAADTQYF. V gene TRBV9 combines with J gene TRBJ2-3; TRBD2 aligns across 10 bases. The CDR3 length is 15 residues. Germline V CDR1 and CDR2: SGDLS, YYNGEE. Trimming took 3 bases from V and 4 from J; bases not matched to a gene: 5.